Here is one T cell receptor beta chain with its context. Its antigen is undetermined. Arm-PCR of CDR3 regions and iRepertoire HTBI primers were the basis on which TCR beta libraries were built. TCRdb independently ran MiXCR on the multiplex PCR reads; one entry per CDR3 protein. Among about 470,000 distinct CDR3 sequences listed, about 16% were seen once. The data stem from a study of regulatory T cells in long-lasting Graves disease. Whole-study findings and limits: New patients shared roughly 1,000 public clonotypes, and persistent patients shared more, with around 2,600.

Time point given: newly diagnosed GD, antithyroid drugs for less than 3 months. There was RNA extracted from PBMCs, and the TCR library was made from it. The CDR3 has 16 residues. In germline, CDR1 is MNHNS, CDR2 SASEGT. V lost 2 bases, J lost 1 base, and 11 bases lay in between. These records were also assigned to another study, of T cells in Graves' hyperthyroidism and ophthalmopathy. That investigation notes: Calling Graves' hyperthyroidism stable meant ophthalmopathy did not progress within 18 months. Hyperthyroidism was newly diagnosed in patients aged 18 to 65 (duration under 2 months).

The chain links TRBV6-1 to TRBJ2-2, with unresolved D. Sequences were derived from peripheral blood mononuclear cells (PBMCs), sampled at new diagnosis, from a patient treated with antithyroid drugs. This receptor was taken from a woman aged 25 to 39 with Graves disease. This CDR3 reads CASSERRFVNTGELFF. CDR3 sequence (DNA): TGTGCCAGCAGTGAAAGGCGCTTCGTGAACACCGGGGAGCTGTTTTTT.